This entry features one T cell receptor beta chain sequence. This record belongs to a study of monozygotic twins with inflammatory bowel disease. TCRdb reprocessed the 5' RACE reads, with one entry per CDR3 protein and no DNA. The clone table shows a few hundred thousand distinct CDR3 sequences, with the ten largest holding around 2.6%. CDR3 length equals 11 residues. The TCR originated in a human donor with ulcerative colitis or Crohn's disease, or a healthy co-twin of an affected twin (not recorded which). The gene calls are TRBV12-3 or TRBV12-4 and TRBJ2-5. The material sequenced was blood. CDR3 protein: CASSAWETQYF.